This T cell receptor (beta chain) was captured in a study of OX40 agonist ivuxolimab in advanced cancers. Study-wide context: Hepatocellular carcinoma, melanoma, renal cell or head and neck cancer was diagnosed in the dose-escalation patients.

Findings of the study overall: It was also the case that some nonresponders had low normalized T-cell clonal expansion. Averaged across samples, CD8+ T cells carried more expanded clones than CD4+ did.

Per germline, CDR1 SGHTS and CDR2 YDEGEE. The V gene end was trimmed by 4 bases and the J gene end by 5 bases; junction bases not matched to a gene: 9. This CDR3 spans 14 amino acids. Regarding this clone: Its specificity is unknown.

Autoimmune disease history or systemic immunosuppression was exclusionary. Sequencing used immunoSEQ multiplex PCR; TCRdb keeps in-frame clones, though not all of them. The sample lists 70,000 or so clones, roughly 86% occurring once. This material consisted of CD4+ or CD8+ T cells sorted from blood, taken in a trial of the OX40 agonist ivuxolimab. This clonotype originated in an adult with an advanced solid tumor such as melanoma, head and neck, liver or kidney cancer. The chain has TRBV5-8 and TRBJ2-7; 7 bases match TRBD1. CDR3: CASSASAGGDEQYF. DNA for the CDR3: TGTGCCAGCAGCGCGTCGGCAGGGGGTGACGAGCAGTACTTC.